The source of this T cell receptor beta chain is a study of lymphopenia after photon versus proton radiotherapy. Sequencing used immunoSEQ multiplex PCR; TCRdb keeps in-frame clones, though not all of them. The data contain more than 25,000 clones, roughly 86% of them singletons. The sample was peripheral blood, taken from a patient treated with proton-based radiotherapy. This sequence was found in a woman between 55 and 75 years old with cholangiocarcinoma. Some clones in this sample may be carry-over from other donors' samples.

CDR3 coding DNA: TGCGCCAGCGGTCCCACCCAGGCCGCTAACTATGGCTACACCTTC. It encodes CASGPTQAANYGYTF. The chain uses TRBV4-1 and TRBJ1-2; D call uncertain. Germline V gene data show CDR1 as MGHRA and CDR2 as YSYEKL. This CDR3 has 15 amino acids. V was shortened by 8 bases and J by 0 bases, with 16 bases between the two germline ends.